The present entry profiles one T cell receptor beta chain with its context. Its antigen remains unidentified. The data are from a study of T cells expressing NK-cell markers. Study-wide context: It was sorted CD3+CD56-NKG2C+, CD3+CD56+NKG2C- and CD3+CD56+NKG2C+ T cells that provided the TCR beta repertoires. Seropositivity for HCMV was found in seven of the eight sequenced donors, with one seronegative.

After re-calling the 5' RACE reads, TCRdb lists one entry per CDR3 protein, DNA absent. Its table lists 440,000 or so distinct CDR3 sequences. Whole-study findings and limits: In about six donors, dominant CD3+CD56+NKG2C+ clonotypes ranked among the top 10 CD8+ clonotypes.

The CDR3 extends over 13 amino acids. Germline V CDR1 and CDR2: LGHNA, YSLEER. The sample was blood T cells: a sorted CD56 or NKG2C T cell subset, CD4+ or CD8+ T cells, or bulk PBMC T cells (not recorded which). The chain has TRBV4-3 and TRBJ1-1. This TCR came from a woman aged 18 to 75 in good health. CDR3 region: CASSQRWDTEAFF.